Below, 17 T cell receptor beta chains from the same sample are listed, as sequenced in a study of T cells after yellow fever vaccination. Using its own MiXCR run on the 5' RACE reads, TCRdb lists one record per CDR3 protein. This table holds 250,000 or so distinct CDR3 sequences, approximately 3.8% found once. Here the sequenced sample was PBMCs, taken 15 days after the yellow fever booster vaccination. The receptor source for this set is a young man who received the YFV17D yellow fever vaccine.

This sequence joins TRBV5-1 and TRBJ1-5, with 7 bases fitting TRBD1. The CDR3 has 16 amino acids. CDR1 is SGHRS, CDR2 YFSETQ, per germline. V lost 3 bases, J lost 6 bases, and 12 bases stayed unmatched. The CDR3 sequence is CASSSDRKGESQPQHF. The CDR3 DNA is TGCGCCAGCAGCTCGGACAGGAAAGGAGAAAGTCAGCCCCAGCATTTT.

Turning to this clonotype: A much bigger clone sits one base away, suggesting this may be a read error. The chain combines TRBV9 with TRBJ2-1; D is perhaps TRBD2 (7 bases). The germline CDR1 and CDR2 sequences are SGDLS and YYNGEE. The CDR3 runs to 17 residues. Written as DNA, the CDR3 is TGTGCCAGCAGCGTAGGTGCATGGGGGGGCCTCTACTATGAGCAGTTCTTC. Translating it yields CASSVGAWGGLYYEQFF.

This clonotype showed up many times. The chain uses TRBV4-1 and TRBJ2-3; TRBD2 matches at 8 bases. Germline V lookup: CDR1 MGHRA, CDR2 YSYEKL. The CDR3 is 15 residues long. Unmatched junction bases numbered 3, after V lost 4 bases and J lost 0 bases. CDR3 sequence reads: CASSPPGGSTDTQYF. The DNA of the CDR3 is TGCGCCAGCAGCCCCCCGGGGGGGAGCACAGATACGCAGTATTTT.

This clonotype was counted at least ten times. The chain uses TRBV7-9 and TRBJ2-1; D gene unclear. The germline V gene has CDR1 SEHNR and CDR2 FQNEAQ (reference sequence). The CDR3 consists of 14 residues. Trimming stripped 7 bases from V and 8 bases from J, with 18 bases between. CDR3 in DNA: TGTGCCAGCACCACTAAATGGGCCGGAGATGAGCAGTTCTTC. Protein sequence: CASTTKWAGDEQFF.

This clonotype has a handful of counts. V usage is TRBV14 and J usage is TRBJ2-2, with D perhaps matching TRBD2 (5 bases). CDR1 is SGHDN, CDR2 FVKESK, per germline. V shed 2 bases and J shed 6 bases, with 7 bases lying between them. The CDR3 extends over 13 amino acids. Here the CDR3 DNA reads TGTGCCAGCAGCCAAACCGGGGCCGGGGAGCTGTTTTTT. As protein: CASSQTGAGELFF.

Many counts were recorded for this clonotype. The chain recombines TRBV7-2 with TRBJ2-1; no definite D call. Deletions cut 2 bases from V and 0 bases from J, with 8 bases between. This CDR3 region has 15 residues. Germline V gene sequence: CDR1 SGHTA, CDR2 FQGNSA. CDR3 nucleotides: TGTGCCAGCAGCTTACAGCGCAGCTCCTACAATGAGCAGTTCTTC. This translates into CASSLQRSSYNEQFF.

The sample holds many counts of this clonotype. CDR3 sequence reads: CASSPRSGTEAFF. The CDR3, as DNA: TGTGCCAGCTCACCAAGATCGGGGACTGAAGCTTTCTTT. The gene calls are TRBV18 and TRBJ1-1; D unresolved. Germline V gives CDR1 KGHSH, CDR2 LQKENI. CDR3 length: 13 residues. V lost 2 bases, J lost 5 bases, and 9 bases lay in between.

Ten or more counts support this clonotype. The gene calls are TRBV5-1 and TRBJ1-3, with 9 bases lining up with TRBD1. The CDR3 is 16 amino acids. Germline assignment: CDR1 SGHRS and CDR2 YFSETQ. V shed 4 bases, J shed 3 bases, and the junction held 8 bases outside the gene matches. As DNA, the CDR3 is TGCGCCAGCAGCCTATTACAGGGGGCAAGTGGAAACACCATATATTTT. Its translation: CASSLLQGASGNTIYF.

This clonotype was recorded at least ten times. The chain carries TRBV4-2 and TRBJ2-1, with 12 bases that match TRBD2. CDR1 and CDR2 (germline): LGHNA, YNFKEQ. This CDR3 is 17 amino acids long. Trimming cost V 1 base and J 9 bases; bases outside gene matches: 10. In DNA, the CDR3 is TGTGCCAGCAGCCAAGTACCCCGGGCTAGCGGGGGGGGTGAGCAGTTCTTC. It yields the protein CASSQVPRASGGGEQFF.

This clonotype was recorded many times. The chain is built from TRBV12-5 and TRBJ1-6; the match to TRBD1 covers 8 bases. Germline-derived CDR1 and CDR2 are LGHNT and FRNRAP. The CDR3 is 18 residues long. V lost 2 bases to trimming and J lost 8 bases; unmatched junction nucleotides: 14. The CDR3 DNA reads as TGTGCTAGTGGTTTGACAAGGACAGGGACGGTAATGGATTCACCCCTCCACTTT. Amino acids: CASGLTRTGTVMDSPLHF.

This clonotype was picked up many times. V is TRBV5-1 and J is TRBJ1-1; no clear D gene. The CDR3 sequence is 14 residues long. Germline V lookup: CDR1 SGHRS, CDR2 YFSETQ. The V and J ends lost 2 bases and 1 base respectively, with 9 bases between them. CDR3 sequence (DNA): TGCGCCAGCAGCTTCGGCCAGGAGAACACTGAAGCTTTCTTT. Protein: CASSFGQENTEAFF.

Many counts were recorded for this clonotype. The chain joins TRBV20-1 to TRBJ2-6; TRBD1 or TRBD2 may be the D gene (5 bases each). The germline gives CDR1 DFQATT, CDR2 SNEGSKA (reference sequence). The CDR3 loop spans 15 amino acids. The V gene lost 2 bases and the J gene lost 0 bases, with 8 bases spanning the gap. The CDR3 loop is CSARRGASGANVLTF. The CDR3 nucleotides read TGCAGTGCTAGAAGGGGAGCCTCTGGGGCCAACGTCCTGACTTTC.

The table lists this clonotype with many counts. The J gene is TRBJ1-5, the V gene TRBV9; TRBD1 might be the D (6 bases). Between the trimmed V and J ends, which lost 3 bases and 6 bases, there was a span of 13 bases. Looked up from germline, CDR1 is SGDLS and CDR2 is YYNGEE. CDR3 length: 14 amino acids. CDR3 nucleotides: TGTGCCAGCAGCGAAGGGGGGGTTGGTCAGCCCCAGCATTTT. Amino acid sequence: CASSEGGVGQPQHF. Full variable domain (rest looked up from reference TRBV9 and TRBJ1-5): DSGVTQTPKHLITATGQRVTLRCSPRSGDLSVYWYQQSLDQGLQFLIQYYNGEERAKGNILERFSAQQFPDLHSELNLSSLELGDSALYFCASSEGGVGQPQHFGDGTRLSIL.

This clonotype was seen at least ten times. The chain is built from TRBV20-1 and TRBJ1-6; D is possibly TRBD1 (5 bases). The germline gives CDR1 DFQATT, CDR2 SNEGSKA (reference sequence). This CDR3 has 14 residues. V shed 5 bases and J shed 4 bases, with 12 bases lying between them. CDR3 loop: CSALHGGYNSPLHF. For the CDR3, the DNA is TGCAGTGCTCTCCACGGGGGGTATAATTCACCCCTCCACTTT.

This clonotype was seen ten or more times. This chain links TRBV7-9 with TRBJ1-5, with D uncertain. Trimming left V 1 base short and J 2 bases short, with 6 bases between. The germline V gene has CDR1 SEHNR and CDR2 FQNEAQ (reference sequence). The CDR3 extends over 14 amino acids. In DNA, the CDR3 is TGTGCCAGCAGCTTAGGAGGTCGCAATCAGCCCCAGCATTTT. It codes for CASSLGGRNQPQHF.

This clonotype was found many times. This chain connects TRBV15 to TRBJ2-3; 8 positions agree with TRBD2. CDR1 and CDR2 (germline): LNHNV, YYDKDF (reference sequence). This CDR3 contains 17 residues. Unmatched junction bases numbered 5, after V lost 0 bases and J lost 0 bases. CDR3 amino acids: CATSRDVAGLSTDTQYF. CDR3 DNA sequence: TGTGCCACCAGCAGAGATGTAGCGGGGCTTAGCACAGATACGCAGTATTTT.

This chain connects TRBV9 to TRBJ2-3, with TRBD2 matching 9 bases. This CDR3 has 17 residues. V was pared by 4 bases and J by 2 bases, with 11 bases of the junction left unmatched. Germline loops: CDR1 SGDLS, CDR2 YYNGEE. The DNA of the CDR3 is TGTGCCAGCAGCCCCCGTGGTAGCGGGGGACCCACAGATACGCAGTATTTT. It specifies CASSPRGSGGPTDTQYF.